This TCR beta chain derives from a study of identical twins. Each cDNA held unique molecular identifiers, and template switching gave it a universal primer site. TCRdb itself ran the 5' RACE reads through MiXCR, one entry per CDR3 protein. The repertoire includes 750,000 to 950,000 distinct CDR3 sequences, around 12% of them detected once, and under 2% sits in the top ten. Study-level points and caveats: Modelling underestimated the level of out-of-frame TCR alpha sharing observed in monozygotic twins.

V lost 8 bases and J lost 3, with 17 bases in between. CDR3 length: 15 residues. CDR1 WNHNN and CDR2 SYGVQD come from the germline V gene (reference sequence). Points on this clonotype: What it binds is unknown.

These data were also filed under a second study, of yellow fever vaccine responses in identical twins.

The chain is built from TRBV10-1 and TRBJ2-4; no clear D. The origin of this receptor is a young woman in good health. Specimen: PBMCs. DNA for the CDR3: TGCGCCAGCTCCCAAGCAGGTTCTGGCAAAAACATTCAGTACTTC. The encoded protein is CASSQAGSGKNIQYF.